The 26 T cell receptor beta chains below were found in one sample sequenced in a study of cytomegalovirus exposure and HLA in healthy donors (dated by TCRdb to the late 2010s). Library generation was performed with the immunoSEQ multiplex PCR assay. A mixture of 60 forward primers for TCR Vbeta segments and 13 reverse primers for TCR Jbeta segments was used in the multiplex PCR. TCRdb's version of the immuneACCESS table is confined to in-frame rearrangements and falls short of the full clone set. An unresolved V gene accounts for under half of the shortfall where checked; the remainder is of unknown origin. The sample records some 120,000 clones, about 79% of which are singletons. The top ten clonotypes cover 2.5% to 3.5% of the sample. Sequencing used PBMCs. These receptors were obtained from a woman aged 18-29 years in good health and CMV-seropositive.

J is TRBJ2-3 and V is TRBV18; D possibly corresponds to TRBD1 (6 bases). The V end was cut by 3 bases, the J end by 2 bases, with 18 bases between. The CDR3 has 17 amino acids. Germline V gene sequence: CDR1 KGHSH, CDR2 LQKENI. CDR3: CASSPAQDSFFTDTQYF. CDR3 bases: TGTGCCAGCTCACCTGCTCAGGACAGTTTCTTCACAGATACGCAGTATTTT.

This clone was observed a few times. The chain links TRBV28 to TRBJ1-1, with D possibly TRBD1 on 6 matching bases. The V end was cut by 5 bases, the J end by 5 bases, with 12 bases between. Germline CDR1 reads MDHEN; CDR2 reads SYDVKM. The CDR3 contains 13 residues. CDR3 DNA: TGTGCCAGCAGTCCACAGGGTGGTACTGAAGCTTTCTTT. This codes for CASSPQGGTEAFF.

Here the CDR3 reads CASSLVGAGGNQPQHF. CDR3 DNA: TGTGCCAGCAGCTTGGTAGGGGCAGGGGGCAATCAGCCCCAGCATTTT. This chain links TRBV5-6 with TRBJ1-5, with TRBD1 as a possible D gene (6 bases). The CDR3 contains 16 residues. Germline V gene sequence: CDR1 SGHDT, CDR2 YYEEEE. Trimming cost V 0 bases and J 2 bases, with 12 bases left between them.

CDR3 residues: CASSNDRGDYGYTF. The CDR3, as DNA: TGTGCCAGTAGTAACGACAGGGGAGACTATGGCTACACCTTC. The V and J genes are TRBV19 and TRBJ1-2; 8 nucleotides agree with TRBD1. The CDR3 has 14 residues. V trimming: 4 bases; J trimming: 3 bases; junction bases outside the gene matches: 4. Germline values: CDR1 LNHDA, CDR2 SQIVND (reference sequence).

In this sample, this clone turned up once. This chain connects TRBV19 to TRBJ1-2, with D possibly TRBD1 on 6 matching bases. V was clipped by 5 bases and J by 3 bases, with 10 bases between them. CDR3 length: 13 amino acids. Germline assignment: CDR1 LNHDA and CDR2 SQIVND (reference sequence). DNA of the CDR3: TGTGCCAGTAGTTCCAGGGGCTACTATGGCTACACCTTC. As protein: CASSSRGYYGYTF.

The CDR3 spells CASRQRQGGYEQYF. The CDR3 DNA follows: TGTGCCAGCAGACAGAGACAGGGGGGTTACGAGCAGTACTTC. The chain recombines TRBV27 with TRBJ2-7; 9 bases map to TRBD1. The CDR3 runs to 14 residues. The V and J ends lost 6 bases and 4 bases, in that order; junction bases with no gene match: 7. In germline, CDR1 is MNHEY, CDR2 SMNVEV (reference sequence).

This CDR3 is CASSQKEPGQGFGYTF. The CDR3 DNA is TGCGCCAGCAGCCAGAAAGAGCCGGGACAGGGTTTTGGCTACACCTTC. This chain joins TRBV4-1 and TRBJ1-2; 9 bases are a match to TRBD1. V lost 3 bases, J lost 7 bases, and 12 bases stayed unmatched. The CDR3 runs 16 residues. The germline gives CDR1 MGHRA, CDR2 YSYEKL.

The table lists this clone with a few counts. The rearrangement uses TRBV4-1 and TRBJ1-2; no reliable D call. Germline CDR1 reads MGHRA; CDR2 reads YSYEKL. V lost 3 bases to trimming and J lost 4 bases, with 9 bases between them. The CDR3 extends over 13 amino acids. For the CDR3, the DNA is TGCGCCAGCAGCCAGGACGGGAGCTATGGCTACACCTTC. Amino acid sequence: CASSQDGSYGYTF.

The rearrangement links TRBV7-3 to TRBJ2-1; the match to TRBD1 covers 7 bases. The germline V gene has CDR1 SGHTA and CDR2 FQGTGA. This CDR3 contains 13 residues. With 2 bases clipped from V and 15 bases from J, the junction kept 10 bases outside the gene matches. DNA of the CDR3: TGTGCCAGCAGCTTAGGGGCAGGGACAGTTTGGTTCTTC. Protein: CASSLGAGTVWFF.

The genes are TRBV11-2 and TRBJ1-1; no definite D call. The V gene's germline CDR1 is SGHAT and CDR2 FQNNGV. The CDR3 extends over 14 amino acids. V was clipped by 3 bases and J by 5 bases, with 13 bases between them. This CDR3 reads CASSFREAGTEAFF. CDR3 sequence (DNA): TGTGCCAGCAGCTTTAGGGAAGCGGGGACTGAAGCTTTCTTT.

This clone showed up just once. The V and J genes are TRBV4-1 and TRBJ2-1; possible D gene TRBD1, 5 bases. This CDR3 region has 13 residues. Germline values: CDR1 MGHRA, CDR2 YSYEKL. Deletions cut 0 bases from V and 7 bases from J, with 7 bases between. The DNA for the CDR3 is TGCGCCAGCAGCCAAGACAGGGCAAATGAGCAGTTCTTC. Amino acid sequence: CASSQDRANEQFF.

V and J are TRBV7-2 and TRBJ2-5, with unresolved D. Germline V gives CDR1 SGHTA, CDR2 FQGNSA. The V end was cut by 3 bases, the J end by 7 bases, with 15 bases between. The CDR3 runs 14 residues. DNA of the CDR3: TGTGCCAGCAGCTTCCGGCGGCGCAGTTGGACCCAGTACTTC. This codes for CASSFRRRSWTQYF. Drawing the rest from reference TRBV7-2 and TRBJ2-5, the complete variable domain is GAGVSQSPSNKVTEKGKDVELRCDPISGHTALYWYRQSLGQGLEFLIYFQGNSAPDKSGLPSDRFSAERTGGSVSTLTIQRTQQEDSAVYLCASSFRRRSWTQYFGPGTRLLVL.

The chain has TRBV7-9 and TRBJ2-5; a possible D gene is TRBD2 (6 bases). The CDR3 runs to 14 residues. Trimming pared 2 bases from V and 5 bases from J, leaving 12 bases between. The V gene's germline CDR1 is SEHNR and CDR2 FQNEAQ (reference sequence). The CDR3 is CASSLLEGRETQYF. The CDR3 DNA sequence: TGTGCCAGCAGCTTATTGGAGGGGCGGGAGACCCAGTACTTC.

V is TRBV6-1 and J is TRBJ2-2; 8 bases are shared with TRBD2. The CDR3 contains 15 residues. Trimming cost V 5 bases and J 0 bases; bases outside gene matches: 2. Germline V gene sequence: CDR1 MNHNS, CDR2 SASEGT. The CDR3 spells CASSIAGTNTGELFF. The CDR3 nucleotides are TGTGCCAGCAGTATAGCGGGGACGAACACCGGGGAGCTGTTTTTT.

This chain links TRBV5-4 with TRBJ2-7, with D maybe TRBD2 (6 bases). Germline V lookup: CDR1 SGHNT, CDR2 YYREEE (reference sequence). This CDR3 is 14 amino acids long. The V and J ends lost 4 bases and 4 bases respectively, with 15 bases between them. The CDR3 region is CASSPGDRPYEQYF. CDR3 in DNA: TGTGCCAGCAGCCCGGGGGATCGACCATACGAGCAGTACTTC.

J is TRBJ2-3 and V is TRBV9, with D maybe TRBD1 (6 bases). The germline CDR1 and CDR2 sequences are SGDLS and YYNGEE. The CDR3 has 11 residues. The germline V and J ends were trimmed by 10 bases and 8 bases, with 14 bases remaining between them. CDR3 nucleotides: TGTGCCTCCGACAGGTGGGGTACGCAGTATTTT. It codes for CASDRWGTQYF.

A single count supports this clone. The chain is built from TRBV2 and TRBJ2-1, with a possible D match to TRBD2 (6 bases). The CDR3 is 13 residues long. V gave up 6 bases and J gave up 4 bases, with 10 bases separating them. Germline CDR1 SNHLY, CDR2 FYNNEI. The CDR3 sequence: CASRRGEYNEQFF. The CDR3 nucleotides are TGTGCCAGCAGGCGCGGGGAGTACAATGAGCAGTTCTTC.

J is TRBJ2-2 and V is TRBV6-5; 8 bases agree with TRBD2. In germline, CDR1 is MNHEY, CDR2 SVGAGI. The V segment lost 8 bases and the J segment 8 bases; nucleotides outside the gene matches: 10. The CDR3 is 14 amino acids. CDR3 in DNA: TGTGCCAGCCGAAGGGGCGGGGGGATGGGGGAGCTGTTTTTT. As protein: CASRRGGGMGELFF.

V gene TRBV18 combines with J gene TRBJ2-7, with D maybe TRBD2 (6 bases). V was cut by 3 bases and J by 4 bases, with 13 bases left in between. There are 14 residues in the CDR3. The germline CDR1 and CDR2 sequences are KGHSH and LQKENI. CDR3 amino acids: CASSPGGLFYEQYF. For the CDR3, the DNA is TGTGCCAGCTCACCGGGGGGACTTTTTTACGAGCAGTACTTC. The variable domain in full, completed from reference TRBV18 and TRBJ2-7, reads NAGVMQNPRHLVRRRGQEARLRCSPMKGHSHVYWYRQLPEEGLKFMVYLQKENIIDESGMPKERFSAEFPKEGPSILRIQQVVRGDSAAYFCASSPGGLFYEQYFGPGTRLTVT.

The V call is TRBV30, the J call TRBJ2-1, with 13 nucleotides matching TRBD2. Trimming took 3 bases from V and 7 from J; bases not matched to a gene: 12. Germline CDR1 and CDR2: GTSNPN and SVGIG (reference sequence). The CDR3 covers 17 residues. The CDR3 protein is CAWRVGLAGFIENEQFF. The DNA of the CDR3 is TGTGCCTGGAGAGTGGGACTAGCGGGGTTTATAGAAAATGAGCAGTTCTTC.

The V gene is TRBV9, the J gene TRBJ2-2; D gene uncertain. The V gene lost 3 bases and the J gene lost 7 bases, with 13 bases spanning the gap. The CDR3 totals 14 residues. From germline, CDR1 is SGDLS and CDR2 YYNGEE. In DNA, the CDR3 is TGTGCCAGCAGCGCCCGGGTGGATAGCGGGGAGCTGTTTTTT. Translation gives CASSARVDSGELFF. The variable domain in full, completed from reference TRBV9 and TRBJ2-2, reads DSGVTQTPKHLITATGQRVTLRCSPRSGDLSVYWYQQSLDQGLQFLIQYYNGEERAKGNILERFSAQQFPDLHSELNLSSLELGDSALYFCASSARVDSGELFFGEGSRLTVL.

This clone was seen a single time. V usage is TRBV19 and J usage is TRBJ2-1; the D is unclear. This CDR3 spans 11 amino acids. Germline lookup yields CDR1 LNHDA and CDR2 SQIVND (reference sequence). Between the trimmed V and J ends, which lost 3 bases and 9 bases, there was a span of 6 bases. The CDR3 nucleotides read TGTGCCAGTAGTATTCTCGGTGAGCAGTTCTTC. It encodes CASSILGEQFF.

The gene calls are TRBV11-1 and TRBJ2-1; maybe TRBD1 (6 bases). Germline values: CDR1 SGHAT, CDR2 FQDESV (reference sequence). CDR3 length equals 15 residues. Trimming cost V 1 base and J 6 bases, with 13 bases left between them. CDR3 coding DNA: TGTGCCAGCAGCTTAGATGGGGGCGCAATCAATGAGCAGTTCTTC. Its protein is CASSLDGGAINEQFF.

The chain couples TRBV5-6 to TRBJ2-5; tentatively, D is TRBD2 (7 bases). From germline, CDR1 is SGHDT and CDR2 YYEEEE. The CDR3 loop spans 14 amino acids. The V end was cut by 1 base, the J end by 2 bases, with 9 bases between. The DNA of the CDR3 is TGTGCCAGCAGCTTGAGGGGGGGGCAAGAGACCCAGTACTTC. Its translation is CASSLRGGQETQYF.

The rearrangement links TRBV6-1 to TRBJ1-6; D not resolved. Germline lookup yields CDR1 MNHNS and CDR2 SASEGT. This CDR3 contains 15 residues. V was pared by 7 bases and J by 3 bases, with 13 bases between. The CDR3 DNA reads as TGTGCCAGCACCGAAGAGTTGCTCTATAATTCACCCCTCCACTTT. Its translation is CASTEELLYNSPLHF.

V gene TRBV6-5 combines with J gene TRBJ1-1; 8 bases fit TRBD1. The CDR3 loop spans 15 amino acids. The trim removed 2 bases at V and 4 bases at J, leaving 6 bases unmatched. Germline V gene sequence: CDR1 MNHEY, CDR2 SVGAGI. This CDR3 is CASSYVRQGSTEAFF. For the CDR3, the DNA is TGTGCCAGCAGTTACGTCCGACAGGGGAGCACTGAAGCTTTCTTT.